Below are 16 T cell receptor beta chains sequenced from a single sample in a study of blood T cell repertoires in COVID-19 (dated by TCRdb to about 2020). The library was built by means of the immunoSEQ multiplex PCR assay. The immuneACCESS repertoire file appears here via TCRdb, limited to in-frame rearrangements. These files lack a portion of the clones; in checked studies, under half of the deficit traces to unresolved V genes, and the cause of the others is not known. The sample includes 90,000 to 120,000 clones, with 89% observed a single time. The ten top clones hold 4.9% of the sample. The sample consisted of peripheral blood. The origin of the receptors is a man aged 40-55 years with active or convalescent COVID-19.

The CDR3 DNA is TGTGCCAGCAGTTCTTCCCCTGTCTCCTACAATGAGCAGTTCTTC. Protein product: CASSSSPVSYNEQFF. The genes are TRBV27 and TRBJ2-1; D unclear. CDR3 length: 15 residues. Germline CDR1 is MNHEY and CDR2 is SMNVEV (reference sequence). V was clipped by 4 bases and J by 0 bases, with 10 bases between them.

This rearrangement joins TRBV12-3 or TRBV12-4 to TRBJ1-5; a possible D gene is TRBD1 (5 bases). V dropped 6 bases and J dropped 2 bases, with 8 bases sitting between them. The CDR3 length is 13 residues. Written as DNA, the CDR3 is TGTGCCAGCAGCGGGGGGGGCAATCAGCCCCAGCATTTT. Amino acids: CASSGGGNQPQHF.

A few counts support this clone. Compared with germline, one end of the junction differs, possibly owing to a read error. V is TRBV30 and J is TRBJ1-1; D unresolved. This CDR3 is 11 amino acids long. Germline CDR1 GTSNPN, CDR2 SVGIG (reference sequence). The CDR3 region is CATGVNTEAFF. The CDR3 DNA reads TGCGCTACCGGGGTGAACACTGAAGCTTTCTTT.

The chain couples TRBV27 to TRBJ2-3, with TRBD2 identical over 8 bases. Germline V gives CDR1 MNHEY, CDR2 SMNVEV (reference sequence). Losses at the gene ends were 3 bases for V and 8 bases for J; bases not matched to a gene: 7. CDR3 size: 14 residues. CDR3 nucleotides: TGTGCCAGCAGTTTTTCAGCGGGAGACGGTACGCAGTATTTT. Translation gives CASSFSAGDGTQYF.

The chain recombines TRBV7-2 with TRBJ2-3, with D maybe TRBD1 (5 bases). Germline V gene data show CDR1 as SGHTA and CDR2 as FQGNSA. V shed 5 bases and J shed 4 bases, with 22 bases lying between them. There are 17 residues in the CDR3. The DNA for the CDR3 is TGTGCCAGCAGCCCCCCCCCGGGCAGGGAATGGGCAGATACGCAGTATTTT. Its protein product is CASSPPPGREWADTQYF.

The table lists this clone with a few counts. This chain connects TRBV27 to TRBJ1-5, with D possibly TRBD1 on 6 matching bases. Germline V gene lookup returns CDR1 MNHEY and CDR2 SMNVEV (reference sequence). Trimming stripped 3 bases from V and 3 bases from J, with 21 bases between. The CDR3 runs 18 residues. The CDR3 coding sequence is TGTGCCAGCAGTTTTGGGGGAGGGGGGAAAAACGTCAATCAGCCCCAGCATTTT. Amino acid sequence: CASSFGGGGKNVNQPQHF.

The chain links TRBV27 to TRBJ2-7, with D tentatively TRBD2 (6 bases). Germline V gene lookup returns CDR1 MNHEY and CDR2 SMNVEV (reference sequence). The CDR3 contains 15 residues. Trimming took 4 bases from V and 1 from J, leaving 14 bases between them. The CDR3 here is CASSSPFGGSYEQYF. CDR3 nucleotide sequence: TGTGCCAGCAGTTCACCTTTCGGGGGTTCCTACGAGCAGTACTTC.

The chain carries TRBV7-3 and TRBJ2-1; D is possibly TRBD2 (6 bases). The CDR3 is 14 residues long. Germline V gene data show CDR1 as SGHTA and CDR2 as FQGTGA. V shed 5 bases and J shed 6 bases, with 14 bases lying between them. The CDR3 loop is CASSGRDSGNEQFF. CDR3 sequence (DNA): TGTGCCAGCAGCGGCCGGGACTCCGGCAATGAGCAGTTCTTC.

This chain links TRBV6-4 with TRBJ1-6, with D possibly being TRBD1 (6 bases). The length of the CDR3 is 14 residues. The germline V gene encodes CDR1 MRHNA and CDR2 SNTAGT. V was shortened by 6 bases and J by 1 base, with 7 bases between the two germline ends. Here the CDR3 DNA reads TGTGCCAGCAGCCAGGGGTCCTATAATTCACCCCTCCACTTT. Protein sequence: CASSQGSYNSPLHF.

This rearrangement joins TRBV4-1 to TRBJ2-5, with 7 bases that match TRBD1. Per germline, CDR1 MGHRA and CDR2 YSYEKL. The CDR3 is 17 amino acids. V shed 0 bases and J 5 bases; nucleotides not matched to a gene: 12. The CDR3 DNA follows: TGCGCCAGCAGCCAAGAAGTTGCGACAGGGCGTGCGGAGACCCAGTACTTC. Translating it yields CASSQEVATGRAETQYF.

For the CDR3, the DNA is TGTGCCAGCAGCCAAGGAGCAGGGGGAGAAGCTTTCTTT. This sequence encodes CASSQGAGGEAFF. This chain joins TRBV6-4 and TRBJ1-1; 7 bases are a match to TRBD1. The CDR3 covers 13 residues. Per the germline V gene, CDR1 is MRHNA and CDR2 is SNTAGT. Unmatched junction bases numbered 9, after V lost 6 bases and J lost 8 bases.

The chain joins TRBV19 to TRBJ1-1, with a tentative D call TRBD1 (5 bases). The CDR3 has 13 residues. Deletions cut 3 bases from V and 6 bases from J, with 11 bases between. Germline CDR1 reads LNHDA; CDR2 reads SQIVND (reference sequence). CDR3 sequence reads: CASSILSGSEAFF. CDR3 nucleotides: TGTGCCAGTAGTATTTTGTCAGGGTCTGAAGCTTTCTTT.

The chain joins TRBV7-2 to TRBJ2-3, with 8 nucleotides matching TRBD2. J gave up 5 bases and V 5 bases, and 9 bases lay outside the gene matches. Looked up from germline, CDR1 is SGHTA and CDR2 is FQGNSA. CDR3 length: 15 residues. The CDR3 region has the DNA TGTGCCAGCAGCGTATTTAGCGGGGTGAGAGATACGCAGTATTTT. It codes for CASSVFSGVRDTQYF. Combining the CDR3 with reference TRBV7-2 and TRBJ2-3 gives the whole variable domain GAGVSQSPSNKVTEKGKDVELRCDPISGHTALYWYRQSLGQGLEFLIYFQGNSAPDKSGLPSDRFSAERTGGSVSTLTIQRTQQEDSAVYLCASSVFSGVRDTQYFGPGTRLTVL.

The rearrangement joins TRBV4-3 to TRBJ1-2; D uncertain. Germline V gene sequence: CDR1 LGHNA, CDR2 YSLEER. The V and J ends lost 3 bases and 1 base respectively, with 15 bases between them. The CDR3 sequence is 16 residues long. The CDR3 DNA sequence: TGCGCCAGCAGCCAGGAGGGTATGGCGAATAACTATGGCTACACCTTC. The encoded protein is CASSQEGMANNYGYTF.

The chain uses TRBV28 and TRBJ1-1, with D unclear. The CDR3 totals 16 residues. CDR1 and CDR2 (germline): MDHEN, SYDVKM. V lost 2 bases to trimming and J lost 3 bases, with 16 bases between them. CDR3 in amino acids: CASSLPPTRPDTEAFF. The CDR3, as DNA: TGTGCCAGCAGTTTACCCCCGACGCGGCCGGACACTGAAGCTTTCTTT.

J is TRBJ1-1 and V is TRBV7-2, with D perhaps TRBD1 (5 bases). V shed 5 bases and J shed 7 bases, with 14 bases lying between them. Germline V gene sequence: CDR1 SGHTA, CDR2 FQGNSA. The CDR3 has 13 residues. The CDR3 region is CASSRGGVVEAFF. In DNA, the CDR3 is TGTGCCAGCAGCCGAGGAGGGGTGGTTGAAGCTTTCTTT.